Each of the 20 T cell receptor beta chains below was sequenced from the same sample in a study of T cell repertoires in cytomegalovirus infection. No antigens are known for them. TCRdb passed the reads through MiXCR, listing each CDR3 protein once. The profile covers about 500,000 distinct CDR3 sequences, with around 35% appearing a single time and about 17% taken by the ten largest. The sequencing used cultured PBMCs, collected from culture after CMV antigen stimulation. Source of these receptors: a human donor in good health (CMV status not recorded). Some clones in this sample may be carry-over from other donors' samples.

This chain joins TRBV7-8 and TRBJ2-5; TRBD2 matches at 13 bases. Germline CDR1 SGHVS, CDR2 FQNEAQ. The CDR3 spans 17 residues. The junction had 6 bases not matched to a gene; V was cut back by 1 base and J by 4 bases. CDR3 loop: CASSLVGLAGDGETQYF. CDR3 coding DNA: TGTGCCAGCAGCTTAGTCGGACTAGCGGGAGATGGAGAGACCCAGTACTTC.

The chain is built from TRBV9 and TRBJ2-1; TRBD2 matches 15 bases. The trim removed 3 bases at V and 3 bases at J, leaving 1 base unmatched. CDR3 length: 16 amino acids. Germline loops: CDR1 SGDLS, CDR2 YYNGEE. The CDR3 nucleotides are TGTGCCAGCAGCGGGGGACTAGCGGGAGGCTACAATGAGCAGTTCTTC. Translating gives CASSGGLAGGYNEQFF.

The rearrangement joins TRBV7-2 to TRBJ2-1, with 8 bases that match TRBD2. V lost 5 bases and J lost 5; bases outside the gene matches: 8. This CDR3 contains 15 residues. Germline V gene data show CDR1 as SGHTA and CDR2 as FQGNSA. The chain's CDR3 is CASSPREGPDNEQFF. DNA of the CDR3: TGTGCCAGCAGCCCCCGGGAGGGCCCAGACAATGAGCAGTTCTTC.

The chain links TRBV6-5 to TRBJ1-1; 10 nucleotides agree with TRBD1. With V trimmed by 2 bases and J by 6 bases, 3 bases remained unmatched. The CDR3 loop spans 14 amino acids. CDR1 and CDR2 (germline): MNHEY, SVGAGI. This chain's CDR3 is CASSYPGTGAEAFF. CDR3 sequence (DNA): TGTGCCAGCAGTTACCCAGGGACAGGGGCTGAAGCTTTCTTT.

This rearrangement joins TRBV10-3 to TRBJ2-1, with 8 positions matching TRBD2. After removal of 6 bases from V and 0 bases from J, the junction contained 4 bases not matched to a gene. Germline lookup yields CDR1 ENHRY and CDR2 SYGVKD. The CDR3 runs 15 residues. The CDR3, as DNA: TGTGCCATCAGCCCCGGGACTAGCTCCTACAATGAGCAGTTCTTC. This gives the protein CAISPGTSSYNEQFF.

The J gene is TRBJ1-1, the V gene TRBV5-5; tentatively, D is TRBD1 (6 bases). Germline CDR1 reads SGHKS; CDR2 reads YYEKEE (reference sequence). Trimming stripped 2 bases from V and 6 bases from J, with 14 bases between. This CDR3 contains 14 residues. CDR3 DNA sequence: TGTGCCAGCAGCTTTGTATCAGGGGAAGCTGAAGCTTTCTTT. Encoded protein: CASSFVSGEAEAFF.

The chain couples TRBV25-1 to TRBJ1-1; D is unclear. The germline V and J ends were trimmed by 7 bases and 1 base, with 10 bases remaining between them. The CDR3 runs to 13 residues. Germline CDR1 is MGHDK and CDR2 is SYGVNS. The CDR3 loop is CASNPGKNTEAFF. In DNA, the CDR3 is TGTGCCAGCAATCCCGGGAAGAACACTGAAGCTTTCTTT.

This clonotype was seen a few times. This sequence joins TRBV7-2 and TRBJ1-2; D not resolved. The CDR3 loop spans 12 amino acids. With 5 bases removed from V and 6 bases from J, the gap between germline ends came to 10 bases. CDR1 is SGHTA, CDR2 FQGNSA, per germline. For the CDR3, the DNA is TGTGCCAGCAGCGTCCTCGGTCATGGCTACACCTTC. This gives the protein CASSVLGHGYTF.

This clonotype appeared a few times. The chain links TRBV12-3 or TRBV12-4 to TRBJ2-3, with 9 positions matching TRBD2. The CDR3 covers 12 residues. V lost 9 bases to trimming and J lost 5 bases; unmatched junction nucleotides: 3. The CDR3 nucleotides are TGTGCCAGACCGACTAGCGGAGATACGCAGTATTTT. This codes for CARPTSGDTQYF.

This clonotype was recorded many times. The chain combines TRBV24-1 with TRBJ2-1; possibly TRBD1 or TRBD2 for D (5 bases each). The CDR3 extends over 16 amino acids. Germline V CDR1 and CDR2: KGHDR, SFDVKD. V was shortened by 2 bases and J by 2 bases, with 12 bases between the two germline ends. The CDR3 region is CATSDSQGVAYNEQFF. The CDR3 coding sequence is TGTGCCACCAGTGATTCCCAGGGAGTTGCCTACAATGAGCAGTTCTTC.

This clonotype has just a few counts. V gene TRBV4-1 combines with J gene TRBJ2-7; D ambiguous. Germline V lookup: CDR1 MGHRA, CDR2 YSYEKL. The V gene lost 0 bases and the J gene lost 0 bases, with 9 bases spanning the gap. The CDR3 is 15 residues long. In DNA form, the CDR3 reads TGCGCCAGCAGCCAAGAGCGGCAGCGCTCCTACGAGCAGTACTTC. Amino acid sequence: CASSQERQRSYEQYF.

In this sample, this clonotype turned up a few times. This chain links TRBV4-3 with TRBJ2-4; 7 bases map to TRBD1. Trimming cost V 1 base and J 3 bases; bases outside gene matches: 9. CDR1 is LGHNA and CDR2 is YSLEER in the germline V gene. CDR3 length equals 17 residues. CDR3 sequence (DNA): TGCGCCAGCAGCCAAGGGACAGGCGGCGTTGGCAAAAACATTCAGTACTTC. This translates into CASSQGTGGVGKNIQYF.

This clonotype occurred a few times. The rearrangement links TRBV11-3 to TRBJ2-1; 10 nucleotides agree with TRBD2. Losses at the gene ends were 0 bases for V and 6 bases for J; bases not matched to a gene: 5. Germline CDR1 reads SGHNT; CDR2 reads YENEEA. The CDR3 length is 16 residues. The CDR3 region has the DNA TGTGCCAGCAGCTTAGAGAGTCTAGCGGGAGTCAATGAGCAGTTCTTC. It translates to CASSLESLAGVNEQFF.

This clonotype has only a few counts. This rearrangement joins TRBV7-9 to TRBJ1-4; D is possibly TRBD1 (5 bases). The CDR3 runs 15 residues. Germline V gives CDR1 SEHNR, CDR2 FQNEAQ (reference sequence). The V and J ends lost 2 bases and 5 bases respectively, with 12 bases between them. The CDR3 nucleotides read TGTGCCAGCAGCTTATATGGGACTGAGAATGAAAAACTGTTTTTT. It is translated as CASSLYGTENEKLFF.

The chain has TRBV19 and TRBJ2-6, with D uncertain. V was shortened by 4 bases and J by 4 bases, with 14 bases between the two germline ends. The CDR3 is made up of 16 amino acids. Germline V gene lookup returns CDR1 LNHDA and CDR2 SQIVND (reference sequence). The CDR3: CASSTWTSLGANVLTF. As DNA, the CDR3 is TGTGCCAGTAGTACGTGGACGTCGTTAGGGGCCAACGTCCTGACTTTC.

This clonotype was found a few times. The rearrangement links TRBV11-2 to TRBJ2-3, with D perhaps TRBD1 (5 bases). V was trimmed by 5 bases and J by 4 bases, leaving 16 bases between them. Germline V CDR1 and CDR2: SGHAT, FQNNGV. The CDR3 is 15 amino acids. CDR3 DNA sequence: TGTGCCAGCAGCCCAATTCAGGGTCGCGCAGATACGCAGTATTTT. Residues: CASSPIQGRADTQYF.

The chain carries TRBV18 and TRBJ2-7; 7 bases line up with TRBD2. Germline V gives CDR1 KGHSH, CDR2 LQKENI. V lost 2 bases to trimming and J lost 0 bases; unmatched junction nucleotides: 7. This CDR3 has 16 residues. The CDR3 sequence is CASSPLGSGASYEQYF. CDR3 DNA sequence: TGTGCCAGCTCACCATTGGGGAGCGGGGCCTCCTACGAGCAGTACTTC.

This clonotype was seen more than once but under ten times. The J gene is TRBJ2-2, the V gene TRBV7-2; D is unclear. Germline CDR1 SGHTA, CDR2 FQGNSA. The CDR3 spans 15 residues. Trimming removed 1 base at V and 5 bases at J, with 11 bases between. The CDR3 DNA follows: TGTGCCAGCAGCTTAGGGCAGCACGAAACCGGGGAGCTGTTTTTT. Amino acids: CASSLGQHETGELFF.

V is TRBV11-2 and J is TRBJ1-6, with 8 bases aligning to TRBD1. Trimming at V came to 5 bases and at J to 8 bases, leaving 2 bases not matched to a gene. CDR1 is SGHAT and CDR2 is FQNNGV in the germline V gene. The CDR3 loop spans 13 amino acids. CDR3 loop: CASSPDRDSPLHF. DNA of the CDR3: TGTGCCAGCAGCCCGGACAGGGATTCACCCCTCCACTTT.

This clonotype was observed at least ten times. V is TRBV11-2 and J is TRBJ2-3; no firm D call. The CDR3 runs 14 residues. Germline V gene data show CDR1 as SGHAT and CDR2 as FQNNGV. V was pared by 2 bases and J by 4 bases, with 10 bases between. The CDR3 sequence is CASSLNQFADTQYF. Written as DNA, the CDR3 is TGTGCCAGCAGCTTAAACCAGTTCGCAGATACGCAGTATTTT.